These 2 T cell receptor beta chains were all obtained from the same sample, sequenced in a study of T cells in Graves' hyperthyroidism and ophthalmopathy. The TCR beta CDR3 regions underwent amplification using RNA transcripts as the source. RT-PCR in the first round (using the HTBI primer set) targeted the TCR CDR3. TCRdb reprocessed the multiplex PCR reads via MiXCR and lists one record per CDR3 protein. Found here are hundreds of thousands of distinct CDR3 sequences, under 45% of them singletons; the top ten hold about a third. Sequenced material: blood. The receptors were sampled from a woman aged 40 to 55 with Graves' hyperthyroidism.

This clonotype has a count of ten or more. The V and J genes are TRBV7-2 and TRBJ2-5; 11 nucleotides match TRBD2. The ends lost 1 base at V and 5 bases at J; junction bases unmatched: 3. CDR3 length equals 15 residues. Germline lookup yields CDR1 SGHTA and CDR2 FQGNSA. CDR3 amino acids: CASSLVVAGGETQYF. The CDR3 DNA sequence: TGTGCCAGCAGCTTAGTTGTAGCGGGGGGGGAGACCCAGTACTTC.

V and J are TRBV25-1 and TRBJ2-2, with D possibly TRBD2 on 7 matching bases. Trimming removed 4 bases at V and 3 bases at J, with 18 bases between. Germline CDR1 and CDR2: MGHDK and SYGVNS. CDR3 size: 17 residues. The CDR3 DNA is TGTGCCAGCAGTGCTAGAGAAGGGGGGGTCCACACCGGGGAGCTGTTTTTT. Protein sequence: CASSAREGGVHTGELFF.